A single sample is the source of the 8 T cell receptor beta chains below, sequenced in a study of T cells in Graves' hyperthyroidism and ophthalmopathy. Amplified regions were TCR beta CDR3 sequences from RNA transcripts. The primer set for the first-round RT-PCR of the TCR CDR3 was HTBI. TCRdb re-called the multiplex PCR reads through MiXCR, storing one row per CDR3 protein. The sample lists under 300,000 distinct CDR3 sequences, about an eighth occurring once. Specimen: blood. The receptors were gathered from a woman aged 25-40 years with Graves' hyperthyroidism that later progressed to Graves' ophthalmopathy.

The sample holds many counts of this clonotype. This chain joins TRBV7-3 and TRBJ1-1; D remains unclear. Trimming cost V 5 bases and J 1 base, with 11 bases left between them. The CDR3 has 14 residues. Germline V gene sequence: CDR1 SGHTA, CDR2 FQGTGA. The CDR3 sequence: CASSPNPANTEAFF. CDR3 sequence (DNA): TGTGCCAGCAGCCCCAACCCCGCGAACACTGAAGCTTTCTTT. Full variable domain (rest looked up from reference TRBV7-3 and TRBJ1-1): GAGVSQTPSNKVTEKGKYVELRCDPISGHTALYWYRQSLGQGPEFLIYFQGTGAADDSGLPNDRFFAVRPEGSVSTLKIQRTERGDSAVYLCASSPNPANTEAFFGQGTRLTVV.

This clonotype has at least ten counts. The chain employs TRBV28 and TRBJ2-2; no clear D gene. V lost 3 bases, J lost 6 bases, and 5 bases lay in between. The CDR3 sequence is 12 residues long. Germline CDR1 reads MDHEN; CDR2 reads SYDVKM. The CDR3 spells CASSFGAGELFF. Written as DNA, the CDR3 is TGTGCCAGCAGTTTTGGTGCCGGGGAGCTGTTTTTT.

In this sample, this clonotype turned up once. In DNA form, the CDR3 reads TGTGCCAGCAGCTTTGGGACTAGCGGGAGTTTCTACAATGAGCAGTTCTTC. Its translation is CASSFGTSGSFYNEQFF. V is TRBV11-2 and J is TRBJ2-1; TRBD2 aligns across 14 bases. Germline lookup yields CDR1 SGHAT and CDR2 FQNNGV. The V gene end was trimmed by 3 bases and the J gene end by 3 bases; junction bases not matched to a gene: 4. The CDR3 extends over 17 amino acids.

This clonotype appeared many times. The chain is built from TRBV6-1 and TRBJ2-2; tentatively, D is TRBD2 (5 bases). Germline V gene lookup returns CDR1 MNHNS and CDR2 SASEGT. The germline V and J ends were trimmed by 0 bases and 1 base, with 12 bases remaining between them. CDR3 length: 17 residues. CDR3 amino acids: CASSEAMDWQNTGELFF. CDR3 coding DNA: TGTGCCAGCAGTGAAGCCATGGACTGGCAGAACACCGGGGAGCTGTTTTTT.

This clonotype was seen many times. The chain recombines TRBV2 with TRBJ2-1; D is ambiguous. CDR1 SNHLY and CDR2 FYNNEI come from the germline V gene. This CDR3 region has 12 residues. The V end was cut by 3 bases, the J end by 6 bases, with 6 bases between. The CDR3: CASSDRFNEQFF. In nucleotides, the CDR3 is TGTGCCAGCAGTGACAGGTTCAATGAGCAGTTCTTC.

Many counts were recorded for this clonotype. CDR3 loop: CASSFLLAGGVETQYF. CDR3 sequence (DNA): TGTGCCAGCAGTTTTCTGCTAGCGGGAGGTGTGGAGACCCAGTACTTC. The chain combines TRBV6-1 with TRBJ2-5, with TRBD2 matching over 11 bases. Trimming at V came to 5 bases and at J to 5 bases, leaving 10 bases not matched to a gene. Per the germline V gene, CDR1 is MNHNS and CDR2 is SASEGT. The CDR3 consists of 16 residues.

In its sample, this clonotype was seen many times. V and J are TRBV13 and TRBJ2-5; 11 bases are shared with TRBD2. CDR3 length: 15 amino acids. The germline V gene has CDR1 PRHDT and CDR2 FYEKMQ (reference sequence). The V and J ends lost 9 bases and 5 bases, in that order; junction bases with no gene match: 11. The DNA of the CDR3 is TGTGCCAGTACTACTAGCGGGAGAGTGGGTGAGACCCAGTACTTC. It specifies CASTTSGRVGETQYF.

This clonotype was picked up many times. Here the CDR3 DNA reads TGCAGTGCTACCCTCAGGCGTCTAGCGGGTGAGGTGATATCCTACGAGCAGTACTTC. It specifies CSATLRRLAGEVISYEQYF. This chain uses TRBV20-1 with TRBJ2-7, with 8 bases identical to TRBD2. The germline CDR1 and CDR2 sequences are DFQATT and SNEGSKA (reference sequence). The CDR3 covers 19 residues. Trimming cost V 4 bases and J 1 base; bases outside gene matches: 21.